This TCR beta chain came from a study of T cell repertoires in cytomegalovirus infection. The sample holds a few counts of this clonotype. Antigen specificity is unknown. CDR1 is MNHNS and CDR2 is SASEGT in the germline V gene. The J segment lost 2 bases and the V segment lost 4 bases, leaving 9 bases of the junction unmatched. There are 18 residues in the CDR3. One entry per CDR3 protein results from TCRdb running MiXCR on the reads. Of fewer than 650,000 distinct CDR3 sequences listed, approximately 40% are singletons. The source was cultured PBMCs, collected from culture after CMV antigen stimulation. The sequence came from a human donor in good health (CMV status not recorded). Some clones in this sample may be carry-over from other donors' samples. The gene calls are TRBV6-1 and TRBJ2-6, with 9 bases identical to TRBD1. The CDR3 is CASSAAGTGSPGANVLTF. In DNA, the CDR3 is TGTGCCAGCAGTGCAGCCGGGACAGGGTCTCCTGGGGCCAACGTCCTGACTTTC.